The TCR beta chain described here comes from a study of memory CD4+ T cells and cytomegalovirus serostatus. Looking at the study overall: Donors were healthy Belgian adults, about ten CMV seropositive and around 23 seronegative. Study-level findings and limits: 67 of 164 known CMV-associated TCRbeta sequences appeared in CD4+ memory. A US-trained random forest predicted CMV serostatus with median AUC around 0.91.

V trimming: 5 bases; J trimming: 7 bases; junction bases outside the gene matches: 8. This CDR3 is built from 14 residues. Germline V lookup: CDR1 MGHDK, CDR2 SYGVNS. Single viable CD3+CD4+CD8-CD45RO+ cells were sorted as the memory CD4+ T cells. The table came from immunoSEQ multiplex PCR; TCRdb's copy has only in-frame clones and leaves some out. The sample records about 60,000 clones, roughly four fifths being singletons. With respect to this clone: The antigen is undetermined.

The sample taken for sequencing was memory CD4+ T cells from blood. This TCR came from an adult in good health and CMV-seronegative. The rearrangement links TRBV25-1 to TRBJ1-2; TRBD1 agrees at 9 bases. For the CDR3, the DNA is TGTGCCAGCAGTAAACCGGGACAGGGAGGTGGCTACACCTTC. Amino acid sequence: CASSKPGQGGGYTF.